The T cell receptor (beta chain) under discussion was sequenced for a study of early T cells in non-severe SARS-CoV-2 infection. Overall study: Unpaired chains resulted from sequencing bulk RNA of unsorted whole blood. Study-wide results and limits: In VDJdb matching, anti-spike CD8 responses were favored while private and CD4 specificities went missing.

This clonotype was seen at least ten times. The antigen remains undetermined. Each single cDNA molecule received a unique molecular identifier. TCRdb re-called the 5' RACE reads with MiXCR, one entry per CDR3 protein. The repertoire holds roughly 90,000 distinct CDR3 sequences, with approximately 15% as singletons. Material: whole blood. The clonotype was recovered from an adult who was a healthcare worker with PCR-confirmed SARS-CoV-2 infection or an uninfected control (not recorded which).

The CDR3 DNA is TGTGCCAGCAAACAGACAGGTGTAAGTGAGCAGTTCTTC. Translating gives CASKQTGVSEQFF. The chain employs TRBV2 and TRBJ2-1; a weak D match, TRBD1 (6 bases). This CDR3 is built from 13 residues. Germline assignment: CDR1 SNHLY and CDR2 FYNNEI. The V end was cut by 7 bases, the J end by 9 bases, with 16 bases between.